The sequence of this T cell receptor (beta chain) was determined in a study of Tregs in tolerant kidney transplant recipients. Study-wide context: Recipients received nonmyeloablative bone marrow transplants from related graft donors, with transient mixed chimerism. Study-wide results and caveats: Donor-specific Treg expansion exceeded global Treg expansion in tolerant patients, suggesting antigen drive. Expanding Tregs on activated donor B cells appeared to best identify donor-specific TCRbeta clones. No direct test of biological reproducibility was done here.

The CDR3 length is 14 residues. With 2 bases clipped from V and 4 bases from J, the junction kept 0 bases outside the gene matches. This clone is medium-sized (0.01 to 0.1%) in the sample. As yet, its antigen is unknown. FACS sorting followed an approximately 6-day coculture of CFSE-labeled recipient PBMCs with irradiated graft donor PBMCs. Method: immunoSEQ multiplex PCR; TCRdb's copy keeps in-frame clones and lacks some. Of over 15,000 clones in the sample, around 50% were seen once. The sequence was collected from a human patient who received a combined kidney and bone marrow transplant. The source was CD4+ T cells from blood cultured with allogeneic cells, collected before the transplant. The J gene is TRBJ1-3, the V gene TRBV6-7, with 9 bases fitting TRBD1. TRBV6-7 is flagged as an ORF with uncertain function. This CDR3 reads CASSYGTGGNTIYF. CDR3 DNA: TGTGCCAGCAGTTACGGGACAGGGGGAAACACCATATATTTT.